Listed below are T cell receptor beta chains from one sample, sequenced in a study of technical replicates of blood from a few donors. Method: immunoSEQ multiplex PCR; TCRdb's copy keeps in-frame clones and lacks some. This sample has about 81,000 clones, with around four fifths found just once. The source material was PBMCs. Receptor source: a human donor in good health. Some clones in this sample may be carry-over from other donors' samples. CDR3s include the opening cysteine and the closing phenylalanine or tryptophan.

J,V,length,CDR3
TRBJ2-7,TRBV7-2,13,CAIPGLAFDEQYF
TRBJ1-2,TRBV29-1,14,CSVVRGTAQYGYTF
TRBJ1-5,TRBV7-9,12,CASSFLNQPQHF
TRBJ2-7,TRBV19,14,CASSFQGGVGEQYF
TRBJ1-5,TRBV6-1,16,CASSARQGMGNQPQHF
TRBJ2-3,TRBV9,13,CASSDRATDTQYF
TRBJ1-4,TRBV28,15,CASTTPGTANEKLFF
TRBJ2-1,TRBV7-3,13,CASSLGGLRGQFF
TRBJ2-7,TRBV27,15,CASSLSTGQNYEQYF
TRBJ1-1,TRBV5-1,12,CASSLQGIEAFF
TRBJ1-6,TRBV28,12,CASSSGRSPLHF
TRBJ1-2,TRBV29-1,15,CSVEDLDRRMGGYTF
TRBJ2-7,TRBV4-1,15,CASSQDLGRSHEQYF
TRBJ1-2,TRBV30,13,CAWIGGVRYGYTF
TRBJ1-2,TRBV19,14,CASSPQGTNYGYTF
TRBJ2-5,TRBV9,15,CASSAQPQGGETQYF
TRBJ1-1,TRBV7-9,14,CASSPFVGTDEAFF
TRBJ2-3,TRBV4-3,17,CASSQDGRAGNPDTQYF
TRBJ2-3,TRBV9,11,CASGGAGTQYF
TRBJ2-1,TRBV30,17,CAWSTRTWGGLNGEQFF
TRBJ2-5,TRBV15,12,CATSRDTGTQYF
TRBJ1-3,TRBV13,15,CASSTGGFSGNTIYF
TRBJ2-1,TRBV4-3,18,CASSQDPLAGATYNEQFF
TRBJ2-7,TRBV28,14,CASKPGQGPYEQYF
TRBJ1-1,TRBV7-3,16,CASSLKKGGYPTEAFF
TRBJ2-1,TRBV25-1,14,CASRTGSSYNEQFF
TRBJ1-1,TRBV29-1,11,CSVVSNTEAFF
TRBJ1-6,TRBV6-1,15,CASIPPGPGGSPLHF
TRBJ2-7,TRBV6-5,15,CASSYSEDTNYEQYF
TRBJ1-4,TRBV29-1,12,CSVVDGDEKLFF
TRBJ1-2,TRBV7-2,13,CASSLERNYGYTF
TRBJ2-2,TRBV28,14,CASSLLGTSAELFF
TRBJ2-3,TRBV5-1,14,CASSLGQYTDTQYF
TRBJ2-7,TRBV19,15,CASSWGGQANYEQYF
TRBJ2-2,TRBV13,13,CASRHRGPGELFF
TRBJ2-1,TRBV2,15,CASIRAAGGSSEQFF
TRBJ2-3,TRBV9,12,CASSVNGYTQYF
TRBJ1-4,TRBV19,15,CASRGGQGAEEKLFF
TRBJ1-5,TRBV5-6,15,CASSLRGYSNQPQHF
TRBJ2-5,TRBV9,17,CASSPWGGAGGQETQYF
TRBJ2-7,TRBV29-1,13,CSVVVTGDYEQYF
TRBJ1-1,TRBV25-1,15,CASSAAAGQNTEAFF
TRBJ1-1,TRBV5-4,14,CASSFDRLNTEAFF
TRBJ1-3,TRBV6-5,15,CASRIVGGSGNTIYF
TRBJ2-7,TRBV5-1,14,CASSKSAGSYEQYF
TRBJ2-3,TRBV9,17,CASSAGTSTQATDTQYF
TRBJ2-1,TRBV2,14,CASGREGSYNEQFF
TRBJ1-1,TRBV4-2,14,CASSQGDRKEEAFF
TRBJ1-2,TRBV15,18,CATSRDQPGGRGNYGYTF
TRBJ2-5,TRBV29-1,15,CSVGASEEFPETQYF
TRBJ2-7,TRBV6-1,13,CASSEGRGNEQYF
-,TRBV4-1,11,CASSSRYEQYF